Listed here is a single T cell receptor beta chain. Its antigen is currently unknown. Primers for the PCR totalled 60 Vbeta and 13 Jbeta. The repertoire was sequenced with immunoSEQ multiplex PCR; TCRdb's copy has only in-frame clones and lacks some. The table lists fewer than 200,000 clones, 73% of them singletons. This CDR3 region has 13 residues. Germline CDR1 and CDR2: SEHNR and FQNEAQ (reference sequence). Trimming took 5 bases from V and 11 from J, leaving 18 bases between them. This record comes from a study of cytomegalovirus exposure and HLA in healthy donors. Study-wide findings and caveats: Data from an earlier analysis indicated that most TCR beta V segments were productive either about 87% or about 30% of the time. The majority of CMV-associated TCR beta chains were reported as apparently HLA-restricted in a later analysis.

The chain recombines TRBV7-9 with TRBJ2-5; D is possibly TRBD2 (5 bases). The sequence was collected from a woman younger than 30 in good health and CMV-seropositive. Source material: PBMCs. This CDR3 reads CASSPEKDSEQYF. CDR3 coding DNA: TGTGCCAGCAGCCCCGAGAAGGACTCAGAGCAGTACTTC.